This TCR beta chain derives from a study of blood T cell repertoires in COVID-19. About the study: Material from acute and convalescent COVID-19 was sourced from the United States, Italy and Spain. T cells, B-cell-depleted T cells, or PBMCs supplied cDNA or gDNA.

Clones were sequenced by immunoSEQ multiplex PCR, and TCRdb holds only the in-frame ones, with some missing. Found here are 200,000 to 250,000 clones, roughly 89% of them singletons; the top ten hold about 15%. Participants' reported clinical history set cohort assignment. Those designated as exposed participants met a COVID-19 case within 2 weeks before study entry. The TCR sequence derives from a man aged 25-45 years who had been exposed to COVID-19. Sample: PBMCs or T cells enriched from blood (not recorded which).

The DNA of the CDR3 is TGCGCCAGCAGCCAAGATAGAAAAACCAGGGACACCGATAACTATGGCTACACCTTC. It yields the protein CASSQDRKTRDTDNYGYTF. This chain links TRBV4-1 with TRBJ1-2; TRBD1 might be the D (6 bases). Germline V gene data show CDR1 as MGHRA and CDR2 as YSYEKL. CDR3 length equals 19 residues. With 0 bases removed from V and 1 base from J, the gap between germline ends came to 21 bases.